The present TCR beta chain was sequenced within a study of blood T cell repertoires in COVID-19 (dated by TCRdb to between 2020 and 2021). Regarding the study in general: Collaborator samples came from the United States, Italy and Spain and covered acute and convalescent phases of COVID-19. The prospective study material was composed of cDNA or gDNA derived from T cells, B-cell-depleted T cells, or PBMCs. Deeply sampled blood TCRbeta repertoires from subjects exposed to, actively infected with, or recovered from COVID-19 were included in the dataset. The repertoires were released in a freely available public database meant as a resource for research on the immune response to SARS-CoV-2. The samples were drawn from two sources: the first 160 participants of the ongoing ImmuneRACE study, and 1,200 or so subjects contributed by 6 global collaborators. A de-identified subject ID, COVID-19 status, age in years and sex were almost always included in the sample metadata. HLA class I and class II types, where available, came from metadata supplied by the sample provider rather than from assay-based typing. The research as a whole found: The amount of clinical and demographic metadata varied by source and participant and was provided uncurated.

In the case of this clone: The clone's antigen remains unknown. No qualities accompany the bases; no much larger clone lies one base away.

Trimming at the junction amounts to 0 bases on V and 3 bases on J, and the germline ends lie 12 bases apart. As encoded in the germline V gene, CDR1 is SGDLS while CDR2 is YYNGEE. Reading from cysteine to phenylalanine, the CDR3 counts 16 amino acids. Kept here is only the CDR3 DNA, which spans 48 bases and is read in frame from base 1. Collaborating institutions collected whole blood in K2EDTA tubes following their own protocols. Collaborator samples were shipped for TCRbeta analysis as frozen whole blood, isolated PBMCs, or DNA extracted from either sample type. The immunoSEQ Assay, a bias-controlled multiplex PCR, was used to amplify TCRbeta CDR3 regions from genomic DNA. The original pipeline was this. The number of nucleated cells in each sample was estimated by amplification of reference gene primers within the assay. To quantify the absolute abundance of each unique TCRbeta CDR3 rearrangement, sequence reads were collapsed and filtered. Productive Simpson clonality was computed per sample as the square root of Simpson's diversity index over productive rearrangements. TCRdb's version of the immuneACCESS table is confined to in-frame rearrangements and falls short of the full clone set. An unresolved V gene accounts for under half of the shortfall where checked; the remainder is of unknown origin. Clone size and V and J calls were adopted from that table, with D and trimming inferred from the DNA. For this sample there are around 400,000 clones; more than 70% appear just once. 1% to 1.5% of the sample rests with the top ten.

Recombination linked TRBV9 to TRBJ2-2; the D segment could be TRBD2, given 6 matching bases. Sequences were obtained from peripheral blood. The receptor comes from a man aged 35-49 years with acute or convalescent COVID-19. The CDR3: CASSVAVGSYTGELFF. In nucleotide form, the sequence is TGTGCCAGCAGCGTAGCCGTCGGGAGTTACACCGGGGAGCTGTTTTTT.